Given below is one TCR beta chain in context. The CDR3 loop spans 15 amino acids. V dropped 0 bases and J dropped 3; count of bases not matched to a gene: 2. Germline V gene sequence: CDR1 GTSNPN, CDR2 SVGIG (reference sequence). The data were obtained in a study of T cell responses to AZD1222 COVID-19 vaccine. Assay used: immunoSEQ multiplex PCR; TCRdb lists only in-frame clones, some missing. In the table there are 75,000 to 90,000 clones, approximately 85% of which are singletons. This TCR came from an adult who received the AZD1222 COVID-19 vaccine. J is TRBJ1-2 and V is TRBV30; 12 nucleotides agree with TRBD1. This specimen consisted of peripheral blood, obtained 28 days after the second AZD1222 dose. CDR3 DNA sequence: TGTGCCTGGAGTGTGGGGACAGGGGGCCACTATGGCTACACCTTC. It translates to CAWSVGTGGHYGYTF.